What follows are 5 T cell receptor beta chains derived from one specimen sequenced in a study of cytomegalovirus exposure and HLA in healthy donors. PCR amplification relied on 60 Vbeta primers (plus 13 Jbeta primers). The method was immunoSEQ multiplex PCR; TCRdb's version includes in-frame clones alone and lacks a portion of them. There are about 150,000 clones in the sample; more than 80% occur only once, and roughly 4% lies in the top ten. Sequenced sample: PBMCs. The receptors come from a woman in her 40s in good health and CMV-seropositive.

V gene TRBV28 combines with J gene TRBJ2-3; 7 bases match TRBD1. V was pared by 6 bases and J by 5 bases, with 11 bases of the junction left unmatched. The germline gives CDR1 MDHEN, CDR2 SYDVKM. There are 15 residues in the CDR3. In DNA, the CDR3 is TGTGCCAGCAGCACTTTCCGGGACAGTGAAGATACGCAGTATTTT. It encodes CASSTFRDSEDTQYF.

This clone was seen a handful of times. V is TRBV18 and J is TRBJ2-6, with TRBD1 matching 8 bases. Unmatched junction bases numbered 7, after V lost 3 bases and J lost 3 bases. The CDR3 runs 17 residues. Germline CDR1 and CDR2: KGHSH and LQKENI. The CDR3, as DNA: TGTGCCAGCTCACCTACTGACAGGGGAGTTGGGGCCAACGTCCTGACTTTC. As protein: CASSPTDRGVGANVLTF.

The CDR3 loop reads CASSLDRGTEAFF. The CDR3 DNA follows: TGTGCCAGCAGCTTGGATAGAGGTACTGAAGCTTTCTTT. The J gene is TRBJ1-1, the V gene TRBV11-2; unclear D gene. This CDR3 contains 13 residues. V gave up 3 bases and J gave up 5 bases, with 10 bases separating them. In germline, CDR1 is SGHAT, CDR2 FQNNGV.

This chain links TRBV19 with TRBJ1-1; D is unclear. The CDR3 runs to 16 residues. Trimming shortened V by 6 bases and J by 2 bases, and 19 bases separated the two germline ends. Germline loops: CDR1 LNHDA, CDR2 SQIVND (reference sequence). For the CDR3, the DNA is TGTGCCAGTAGCGAGGAGGTGGCGGCTCTCAACACTGAAGCTTTCTTT. It is translated as CASSEEVAALNTEAFF. The whole variable domain, remainder taken from reference TRBV19 and TRBJ1-1, is DGGITQSPKYLFRKEGQNVTLSCEQNLNHDAMYWYRQDPGQGLRLIYYSQIVNDFQKGDIAEGYSVSREKKESFPLTVTSAQKNPTAFYLCASSEEVAALNTEAFFGQGTRLTVV.

This chain links TRBV7-2 with TRBJ2-3; D is undetermined. Trimming removed 2 bases from V and 2 bases from J, with 14 bases in between. Germline V gives CDR1 SGHTA, CDR2 FQGNSA. The CDR3 sequence is 16 residues long. The chain's CDR3 is CASSLQSMAITDTQYF. The CDR3 bases are TGTGCCAGCAGCTTACAGTCCATGGCAATCACAGATACGCAGTATTTT.